A selection of T cell receptor beta chains follows, all from one sample in a study of vaccination and CD4 T cells after COVID-19. TCRdb ran MiXCR on the PCR reads and lists one entry per CDR3 protein. The sample lists 7,000 or so distinct CDR3 sequences, roughly 69% occurring once. Their target antigens are unknown. Sequencing input: CD4+ T cells from blood, cultured in vitro. The receptors were gathered from a human donor who had recovered from COVID-19. The CDR3 runs from the conserved cysteine through the conserved F or W. A D gene is named only where the DNA matches it firmly. Not all rows give a size; the values are once, few, many and, for expanded clones, a class.

J gene: TRBJ1-1; V gene: TRBV2; clone size: .; D gene: TRBD1; CDR3 DNA: TGTGCCAGCAGTGAGACAGGGAAGGCTTTCTTT; CDR3 protein: CASSETGKAFF
J gene: TRBJ1-1; V gene: TRBV10-2; clone size: .; D gene: .; CDR3 DNA: TGCGCCAGCAGTGAGTCCTCGGAAACTGAAGCTTTCTTT; CDR3 protein: CASSESSETEAFF
J gene: TRBJ2-7; V gene: TRBV6-2/TRBV6-3; clone size: .; D gene: .; CDR3 DNA: TGTGCCAGCAGTTACATTCCGTTTAGGGGGAGGAGTACCTACGAGCAGTACTTC; CDR3 protein: CASSYIPFRGRSTYEQYF
J gene: TRBJ1-1; V gene: TRBV20-1; clone size: .; D gene: TRBD1; CDR3 DNA: TGCAGTGCAGCGACAGGGGGAGTCACTGAAGCTTTCTTT; CDR3 protein: CSAATGGVTEAFF
J gene: TRBJ2-5; V gene: TRBV6-5; clone size: .; D gene: .; CDR3 DNA: TGTGCCAGCAGTTACGGTCTGAGCGGAGAGACCCAGTACTTC; CDR3 protein: CASSYGLSGETQYF
J gene: TRBJ2-5; V gene: TRBV2; clone size: once; D gene: TRBD1; CDR3 DNA: TGTGCCAGCAGTGGGGACAGGGGGCGTGGGGTCCGCGAGACCCAGTACTTC; CDR3 protein: CASSGDRGRGVRETQYF
J gene: TRBJ1-2; V gene: TRBV6-1; clone size: .; D gene: .; CDR3 DNA: TGTGCCAGCACCTCCCCGGGCGGTTATGGCTACACCTTC; CDR3 protein: CASTSPGGYGYTF
J gene: TRBJ1-5; V gene: TRBV7-2; clone size: .; D gene: .; CDR3 DNA: TGTGCCAGCAGCTTAGCGAACAGGGATCAGCCCCAGCATTTT; CDR3 protein: CASSLANRDQPQHF
J gene: TRBJ2-7; V gene: TRBV11-2; clone size: large; D gene: .; CDR3 DNA: TGTGCCAGCAGCTTTTCCTACGAGCAGTACTTC; CDR3 protein: CASSFSYEQYF
J gene: TRBJ2-3; V gene: TRBV7-9; clone size: .; D gene: .; CDR3 DNA: TGTGCCAGTATGCGCTGGGCCCTAGCCGGCACAGATACGCAGTATTTT; CDR3 protein: CASMRWALAGTDTQYF
J gene: TRBJ2-3; V gene: TRBV24-1; clone size: .; D gene: .; CDR3 DNA: TGTGCCACCAGTCAAATGGGGGTTACGCAGTATTTT; CDR3 protein: CATSQMGVTQYF
J gene: TRBJ1-1; V gene: TRBV20-1; clone size: .; D gene: .; CDR3 DNA: TGCAGTGCTAGAGCAGAGTGGGCTGAAGCTTTCTTT; CDR3 protein: CSARAEWAEAFF
J gene: TRBJ1-6; V gene: TRBV11-3; clone size: .; D gene: .; CDR3 DNA: TGTGTCAGCAGCTTAGTCGGTTTGGGGATGGGCTCCTATAATTCACCCCTCCACTTT; CDR3 protein: CVSSLVGLGMGSYNSPLHF
J gene: TRBJ1-2; V gene: TRBV7-9; clone size: .; D gene: .; CDR3 DNA: TGTGCCAGCAGCTTAGCGGGGGTCTCTAACTATGGCTACACCTTC; CDR3 protein: CASSLAGVSNYGYTF
J gene: TRBJ1-2; V gene: TRBV6-5; clone size: .; D gene: .; CDR3 DNA: TGTGCCAGCAGTTTCACAGGCCCCACAGGCTATGGCTACACCTTC; CDR3 protein: CASSFTGPTGYGYTF
J gene: TRBJ1-2; V gene: TRBV24-1; clone size: .; D gene: .; CDR3 DNA: TGTGCCACCAGTGACCTCGAGGGGGATTCGGATGGCTACACCTTC; CDR3 protein: CATSDLEGDSDGYTF
J gene: TRBJ1-1; V gene: TRBV18; clone size: .; D gene: TRBD1; CDR3 DNA: TGTGCCAGCTCACAATTGCCCGGGACAGGGGGGGAAGCTTTCTTT; CDR3 protein: CASSQLPGTGGEAFF
J gene: TRBJ2-1; V gene: TRBV24-1; clone size: .; D gene: .; CDR3 DNA: TGTGCCACCAGTGAGGGCGGGACCCACAACAATGAGCAGTTCTTC; CDR3 protein: CATSEGGTHNNEQFF
J gene: TRBJ1-5; V gene: TRBV30; clone size: .; D gene: .; CDR3 DNA: TGTGCCTGGAGTAGAGGGGAGGGCAATCAGCCCCAGCATTTT; CDR3 protein: CAWSRGEGNQPQHF
J gene: TRBJ1-5; V gene: TRBV12-3/TRBV12-4; clone size: .; D gene: .; CDR3 DNA: TGTGCCAGCACCAAGGGGGTCCCTATCAATCAGCCCCAGCATTTT; CDR3 protein: CASTKGVPINQPQHF
J gene: TRBJ2-5; V gene: TRBV20-1; clone size: .; D gene: TRBD2; CDR3 DNA: TGCTCCCGCGGGGGGAGAGGCGAGACCCAGTACTTC; CDR3 protein: CSRGGRGETQYF
J gene: TRBJ2-6; V gene: TRBV3-1; clone size: .; D gene: TRBD1; CDR3 DNA: TGTGCCAGCAGCCAAGAGGAGAGGGGGCAAATCCTGACTTTC; CDR3 protein: CASSQEERGQILTF
J gene: TRBJ2-3; V gene: TRBV20-1; clone size: .; D gene: .; CDR3 DNA: TGCAGTGCTAGAGGGGGTGGACTCGGCACAGATACGCAGTATTTT; CDR3 protein: CSARGGGLGTDTQYF
J gene: TRBJ1-2; V gene: TRBV20-1; clone size: .; D gene: .; CDR3 DNA: TGCAGTGCTAGAGAAGGTACTAACTATGGCTACACCTTC; CDR3 protein: CSAREGTNYGYTF
J gene: TRBJ1-5; V gene: TRBV5-1; clone size: .; D gene: .; CDR3 DNA: TGCGCCAGCAGCTTGGAGGGGGGCAATCAGCCCCAGCATTTT; CDR3 protein: CASSLEGGNQPQHF
J gene: TRBJ2-7; V gene: TRBV20-1; clone size: few; D gene: TRBD1; CDR3 DNA: TGCAGTGCTAGTTTTCAGGGGGCGTACGAGCAGTACTTC; CDR3 protein: CSASFQGAYEQYF
J gene: TRBJ2-1; V gene: TRBV15; clone size: .; D gene: TRBD1; CDR3 DNA: TGTGCCACCAGCAGAGCTGGGACAGCCTCCTACAATGAGCAGTTCTTC; CDR3 protein: CATSRAGTASYNEQFF
J gene: TRBJ1-6; V gene: TRBV18; clone size: .; D gene: .; CDR3 DNA: TGTGCCAGCTCATCTATGCCAGGTCGGAGCGATAATTCACCCCTCCACTTT; CDR3 protein: CASSSMPGRSDNSPLHF
J gene: TRBJ1-5; V gene: TRBV6-2/TRBV6-3; clone size: .; D gene: TRBD1; CDR3 DNA: TGTGCCAGCAGTTACCCGGGACAGCTAAATCAGCCCCAGCATTTT; CDR3 protein: CASSYPGQLNQPQHF
J gene: TRBJ2-2; V gene: TRBV7-2; clone size: .; D gene: .; CDR3 DNA: TGTGCCAGCAGCTTTAGTGGACTTGACACCGGGGAGCTGTTTTTT; CDR3 protein: CASSFSGLDTGELFF
J gene: TRBJ1-2; V gene: TRBV7-2; clone size: .; D gene: .; CDR3 DNA: TGTGCCAGCAGCCCCAGGCCCAGGGTGGGAGGCTACACCTTC; CDR3 protein: CASSPRPRVGGYTF
J gene: TRBJ2-2; V gene: TRBV29-1; clone size: .; D gene: TRBD1; CDR3 DNA: TGCAGCGTTGCGTTCGGGACAGGTGTGATCGGGGAGCTGTTTTTT; CDR3 protein: CSVAFGTGVIGELFF
J gene: TRBJ1-2; V gene: TRBV20-1; clone size: .; D gene: .; CDR3 DNA: TGCAGTGCTAGAGATCGGGGGGGGGCAAGCTATGGCTACACCTTC; CDR3 protein: CSARDRGGASYGYTF
J gene: TRBJ1-5; V gene: TRBV27; clone size: .; D gene: .; CDR3 DNA: TGTGCCAGCAGTTTATGGAGCAATCAGCCCCAGCATTTT; CDR3 protein: CASSLWSNQPQHF
J gene: TRBJ2-4; V gene: TRBV20-1; clone size: .; D gene: TRBD1; CDR3 DNA: TGCAGTGCTACGGGACAGGAGAGGAACATTCAGTACTTC; CDR3 protein: CSATGQERNIQYF
J gene: TRBJ1-3; V gene: TRBV15; clone size: .; D gene: .; CDR3 DNA: TGTGCCACCAGCAGAGATAAGGGCTCTGGAAACACCATATATTTT; CDR3 protein: CATSRDKGSGNTIYF
J gene: TRBJ2-1; V gene: TRBV4-2; clone size: .; D gene: TRBD2; CDR3 DNA: TGTGCCAGCAGCCAAAAAGGACTAGCGGGAAATGAGCAGTTCTTC; CDR3 protein: CASSQKGLAGNEQFF
J gene: TRBJ2-1; V gene: TRBV20-1; clone size: .; D gene: .; CDR3 DNA: TGCAGTCCCCTTTCCAGTTCCTACAATGAGCAGTTCTTC; CDR3 protein: CSPLSSSYNEQFF
J gene: TRBJ2-1; V gene: TRBV6-2/TRBV6-3; clone size: .; D gene: .; CDR3 DNA: TGTGCCAGCGGACGAGGGGTCGAGTACAATGAGCAGTTCTTC; CDR3 protein: CASGRGVEYNEQFF
J gene: TRBJ2-3; V gene: TRBV11-3; clone size: .; D gene: TRBD1; CDR3 DNA: TGTGCCAGCAGCTTCGGGACAGCGGCAGATACGCAGTATTTT; CDR3 protein: CASSFGTAADTQYF
J gene: TRBJ2-1; V gene: TRBV10-1; clone size: .; D gene: TRBD1; CDR3 DNA: TGCGCCAGCAGTGAGACCCCTGGGGACAGGTTGCAGTTCTTC; CDR3 protein: CASSETPGDRLQFF
J gene: TRBJ1-1; V gene: TRBV30; clone size: .; D gene: TRBD1; CDR3 DNA: TGTGCCTGGGCCGGACAGGGGAACACTGAAGCTTTCTTT; CDR3 protein: CAWAGQGNTEAFF
J gene: TRBJ2-7; V gene: TRBV7-2; clone size: .; D gene: TRBD2; CDR3 DNA: TGTGCCAGCAGCTCAAACGTGGGACTAGCGGGGCGCGAGCAGTACTTC; CDR3 protein: CASSSNVGLAGREQYF
J gene: TRBJ2-7; V gene: TRBV7-2; clone size: .; D gene: .; CDR3 DNA: TGTGCCAGCAGCCCGCCGGGACACGCTCCTTTCGAGCAGTACTTC; CDR3 protein: CASSPPGHAPFEQYF
J gene: TRBJ2-3; V gene: TRBV19; clone size: .; D gene: .; CDR3 DNA: TGTGCCAGTAGTCCTAGACAGGCCGGTACGCAGTATTTT; CDR3 protein: CASSPRQAGTQYF
J gene: TRBJ2-3; V gene: TRBV6-5; clone size: .; D gene: TRBD2; CDR3 DNA: TGTGCCAGCAGTTACCGTCTAGCGGGGGGGCCAGATACGCAGTATTTT; CDR3 protein: CASSYRLAGGPDTQYF
J gene: TRBJ1-5; V gene: TRBV11-3; clone size: .; D gene: TRBD1; CDR3 DNA: TGTGCCAGCAGCCCCGCGGACAGGGCCATCAATCAGCCCCAGCATTTT; CDR3 protein: CASSPADRAINQPQHF
J gene: TRBJ2-7; V gene: TRBV27; clone size: .; D gene: TRBD2; CDR3 DNA: TGTGCCAGCAGTTCGAGACTAGCGAAGTTTTCCTACGAGCAGTACTTC; CDR3 protein: CASSSRLAKFSYEQYF
J gene: TRBJ1-5; V gene: TRBV2; clone size: .; D gene: .; CDR3 DNA: TGTGCCAGCAGTGAGATGACAGGCGGCAATCAGCCCCAGCATTTT; CDR3 protein: CASSEMTGGNQPQHF
J gene: TRBJ2-5; V gene: TRBV6-1; clone size: .; D gene: TRBD2; CDR3 DNA: TGTGCCAGCAGTCCGACTAGCGGGAGTGGAAAGACCCAGTACTTC; CDR3 protein: CASSPTSGSGKTQYF